Shown below are 22 T cell receptor beta chains from a single sample sequenced in a study of T cell repertoires in cytomegalovirus infection. TCRdb reprocessed the reads with MiXCR, giving one entry per CDR3 protein. The table records under 850,000 distinct CDR3 sequences, 35% of them present only once. Sequencing was done on a sample of PBMCs. These receptors were obtained from a human donor in good health (CMV status not recorded). Some clones in this sample may be carry-over from other donors' samples.

The genes are TRBV4-2 and TRBJ2-3; 10 nucleotides align to TRBD2. V lost 1 base, J lost 5 bases, and 9 bases stayed unmatched. The CDR3 loop spans 17 amino acids. Per the germline V gene, CDR1 is LGHNA and CDR2 is YNFKEQ. In nucleotides, the CDR3 is TGTGCCAGCAGCCAAGGGGGTTTAGCGGGAGGCAGAGATACGCAGTATTTT. Translated: CASSQGGLAGGRDTQYF.

The chain employs TRBV7-6 and TRBJ2-1, with D tentatively TRBD1 (5 bases). The length of the CDR3 is 14 residues. Per germline, CDR1 SGHVS and CDR2 FNYEAQ. With 5 bases removed from V and 5 bases from J, the gap between germline ends came to 13 bases. CDR3 region: CASSPGDRDNEQFF. CDR3 nucleotides: TGTGCCAGCAGCCCCGGAGACAGAGACAATGAGCAGTTCTTC.

In this sample, this clonotype turned up a few times. This chain connects TRBV6-5 to TRBJ1-4; TRBD1 aligns across 12 bases. After removal of 8 bases from V and 5 bases from J, the junction contained 6 bases not matched to a gene. The germline gives CDR1 MNHEY, CDR2 SVGAGI. The CDR3 consists of 15 residues. In DNA form, the CDR3 reads TGTGCCAGCCGGGACAGGGGGCTTCAAAATGAAAAACTGTTTTTT. It codes for CASRDRGLQNEKLFF.

The sample holds a few counts of this clonotype. The gene calls are TRBV7-9 and TRBJ1-1; D possibly corresponds to TRBD1 (5 bases). The CDR3 is 13 amino acids. Trimming cost V 8 bases and J 6 bases, with 16 bases left between them. Looked up from germline, CDR1 is SEHNR and CDR2 is FQNEAQ (reference sequence). The CDR3 nucleotides are TGTGCCAGCTTCAGGGTTAAGGTCGCTGAAGCTTTCTTT. This sequence encodes CASFRVKVAEAFF.

This clonotype has ten or more counts. J is TRBJ2-7 and V is TRBV28; D gene unclear. This CDR3 has 10 residues. Germline CDR1 is MDHEN and CDR2 is SYDVKM. Trimming cost V 3 bases and J 7 bases, with 4 bases left between them. CDR3 in amino acids: CASSFREQYF. In DNA, the CDR3 is TGTGCCAGCAGTTTCAGAGAGCAGTACTTC. Full variable domain (remainder filled in from reference TRBV28 and TRBJ2-7): DVKVTQSSRYLVKRTGEKVFLECVQDMDHENMFWYRQDPGLGLRLIYFSYDVKMKEKGDIPEGYSVSREKKERFSLILESASTNQTSMYLCASSFREQYFGPGTRLTVT.

This chain uses TRBV6-6 with TRBJ1-5; D not certain. The germline V and J ends were trimmed by 1 base and 0 bases, with 13 bases remaining between them. CDR3 length: 17 residues. CDR1 and CDR2 (germline): MNHNY, SVGAGI (reference sequence). This CDR3 is CASSYYEGLYSNQPQHF. DNA for the CDR3: TGTGCCAGCAGTTACTATGAAGGACTTTATAGCAATCAGCCCCAGCATTTT.

This clonotype occurred a few times. V gene TRBV7-2 combines with J gene TRBJ2-2, with 7 bases fitting TRBD2. Unmatched junction bases numbered 3, after V lost 3 bases and J lost 5 bases. The CDR3 is 14 amino acids. The germline V gene has CDR1 SGHTA and CDR2 FQGNSA. The CDR3 DNA is TGTGCCAGCAGCTTCGCTAGCGGTACCGGGGAGCTGTTTTTT. This gives the protein CASSFASGTGELFF.

The V and J genes are TRBV5-1 and TRBJ2-5; D remains ambiguous. The CDR3 spans 12 residues. The ends were cut back, 7 bases at V and 0 bases at J, with 7 bases in the middle. The V gene's germline CDR1 is SGHRS and CDR2 YFSETQ. The CDR3 sequence is CASRSHQETQYF. Written as DNA, the CDR3 is TGCGCCAGCCGTTCACACCAAGAGACCCAGTACTTC.

This clonotype appeared many times. The CDR3 bases are TGTGCCAGCAGCCAGCCAGGGACCACGAACACCGGGGAGCTGTTTTTT. Translation: CASSQPGTTNTGELFF. The V call is TRBV11-3, the J call TRBJ2-2; the D gene could be TRBD1 or TRBD2 (5 bases each). Trimming took 5 bases from V and 0 from J, leaving 13 bases between them. Germline values: CDR1 SGHNT, CDR2 YENEEA. The CDR3 contains 16 residues.

J is TRBJ1-1 and V is TRBV5-1; D may be TRBD1 (5 bases). The CDR3 is made up of 17 amino acids. Germline CDR1 SGHRS, CDR2 YFSETQ. Between the trimmed V and J ends, which lost 0 bases and 0 bases, there was a span of 15 bases. The CDR3: CASSLAGAGRVNTEAFF. In nucleotides, the CDR3 is TGCGCCAGCAGCTTGGCCGGGGCAGGAAGGGTGAACACTGAAGCTTTCTTT.

This clonotype was counted a few times. This rearrangement joins TRBV4-2 to TRBJ1-5; tentative D call: TRBD1 (6 bases). Per germline, CDR1 LGHNA and CDR2 YNFKEQ. The CDR3 is made up of 17 amino acids. Trimming took 1 base from V and 2 from J, leaving 15 bases between them. The chain's CDR3 is CASSQVLRDTGNQPQHF. Written as DNA, the CDR3 is TGTGCCAGCAGCCAAGTTCTCCGGGACACCGGCAATCAGCCCCAGCATTTT.

This clonotype was found a few times. The chain joins TRBV29-1 to TRBJ2-1; D not certain. In germline, CDR1 is SQVTM, CDR2 ANQGSEA. V was shortened by 6 bases and J by 5 bases, with 14 bases between the two germline ends. This CDR3 has 13 residues. The CDR3 reads CSVDQHTNNEQFF. The CDR3 nucleotides are TGCAGCGTGGACCAACACACTAACAATGAGCAGTTCTTC.

This clonotype was observed a handful of times. This chain connects TRBV12-3 or TRBV12-4 to TRBJ2-2, with 7 bases identical to TRBD1. The CDR3 sequence is 17 residues long. The V and J ends lost 6 bases and 0 bases, in that order; junction bases with no gene match: 10. DNA for the CDR3: TGTGCCAGCAGCCGACAACAGGGGTTCGCGAACACCGGGGAGCTGTTTTTT. This codes for CASSRQQGFANTGELFF.

This clonotype was seen a handful of times. This sequence joins TRBV2 and TRBJ1-2; no clear D. V dropped 1 base and J dropped 7 bases, with 16 bases sitting between them. Germline assignment: CDR1 SNHLY and CDR2 FYNNEI. The CDR3 sequence is 15 residues long. CDR3 coding DNA: TGTGCCAGCAGTGAAGTCCGTGCCGGGGTGGCTGGCTACACCTTC. This gives the protein CASSEVRAGVAGYTF.

This clonotype was recorded once. This sequence may be a read error, since a much larger clone differs from it by one base. The J gene is TRBJ2-1, the V gene TRBV7-8, with 9 bases aligning to TRBD2. The J call may be wrong; the DNA end is better matched by TRBJ2-7. CDR1 is SGHVS and CDR2 is FQNEAQ in the germline V gene. CDR3 length: 16 amino acids. The CDR3, as DNA: TGTGCCAGCAGCTTAAGAAGACGGACTAGCGAGGGTGAGCAGTACTTC. This encodes CASSLRRRTSEGEQYF.

The rearrangement joins TRBV6-2 or TRBV6-3 to TRBJ1-5, with no clear D. Germline CDR1 MNHEY, CDR2 SVGEGT. V gave up 8 bases and J gave up 5 bases, with 13 bases separating them. This CDR3 region has 13 residues. For the CDR3, the DNA is TGTGCCAGCTGCCGAAGTCCTTATCAGCCCCAGCATTTT. Its translation is CASCRSPYQPQHF.

Remarks on this clonotype: At one boundary the junction diverges from the germline segment, which might be a read error. V and J are TRBV6-1 and TRBJ2-7; weak D call: TRBD2 (6 bases). This CDR3 contains 16 residues. Germline V gene sequence: CDR1 MNHNS, CDR2 SASEGT. The CDR3 protein is CASSGRPRGMSYEKYF. The CDR3 nucleotides read TGTGCCAGCAGCGGCCGCCCCCGGGGGATGTCCTACGAGAAGTACTTC.

This clonotype came up a few times. This sequence joins TRBV6-1 and TRBJ1-4, with 8 nucleotides matching TRBD1. J was trimmed by 8 bases and V by 8 bases; bases with no gene match: 25. Germline assignment: CDR1 MNHNS and CDR2 SASEGT. The length of the CDR3 is 19 residues. The CDR3 DNA reads as TGTGCCAGCGGGGGAGCACAGGGGGGAGACTCGGGCTTAGACGAAAAACTGTTTTTT. Protein sequence: CASGGAQGGDSGLDEKLFF.

This clonotype came up a few times. The V and J genes are TRBV7-9 and TRBJ2-2; no clear D gene. The CDR3 is 13 amino acids. Per the germline V gene, CDR1 is SEHNR and CDR2 is FQNEAQ (reference sequence). V was cut by 4 bases and J by 6 bases, with 9 bases left in between. The CDR3 is CASSSDRAGELFF. Here the CDR3 DNA reads TGTGCCAGCAGCTCAGATCGGGCCGGGGAGCTGTTTTTT. Supplemented by reference TRBV7-9 and TRBJ2-2, the full variable domain reads DTGVSQNPRHKITKRGQNVTFRCDPISEHNRLYWYRQTLGQGPEFLTYFQNEAQLEKSRLLSDRFSAERPKGSFSTLEIQRTEQGDSAMYLCASSSDRAGELFFGEGSRLTVL.

This clonotype was observed a few times. The rearrangement joins TRBV5-1 to TRBJ2-5, with TRBD2 identical over 9 bases. Germline V gene data show CDR1 as SGHRS and CDR2 as YFSETQ. The junction had 8 bases not matched to a gene; V was cut back by 0 bases and J by 5 bases. CDR3 length equals 16 residues. The CDR3 is CASSLVPAGGQETQYF. The DNA for the CDR3 is TGCGCCAGCAGCTTGGTTCCGGCGGGGGGGCAGGAGACCCAGTACTTC.

This clonotype came up many times. This chain connects TRBV7-6 to TRBJ2-2; the match to TRBD2 covers 16 bases. The CDR3 is 20 amino acids. Trimming removed 6 bases from V and 4 bases from J; junction bases left unmatched: 14. Germline CDR1 is SGHVS and CDR2 is FNYEAQ. CDR3 sequence: CASSPVPGTSGGGTTGELFF. Written as DNA, the CDR3 is TGTGCCAGCAGTCCAGTTCCCGGGACTAGCGGGGGGGGAACCACCGGGGAGCTGTTTTTT.

The chain joins TRBV28 to TRBJ1-2; D perhaps matches TRBD1 (5 bases). CDR3 length: 16 residues. Germline V gene sequence: CDR1 MDHEN, CDR2 SYDVKM. Trimming stripped 6 bases from V and 5 bases from J, with 22 bases between. CDR3 sequence (DNA): TGTGCCAGCAGAGACGTGAAAGGGGTCGGAACTTATGGCTACACCTTC. It specifies CASRDVKGVGTYGYTF.